A single sample gave rise to the 26 T cell receptor beta chains below, sequenced in a study of T cells in Graves' hyperthyroidism and ophthalmopathy. RNA transcripts provided the source from which TCR beta CDR3 regions were amplified. When the TCR CDR3 underwent first-round RT-PCR, the HTBI primer set was used. TCRdb fed the multiplex PCR reads into MiXCR, producing one record per CDR3 protein. The table lists approximately 200,000 distinct CDR3 sequences, around 16% of them singletons. Sequenced input: blood. The receptor set was obtained from a man between 35 and 55 years old with Graves' hyperthyroidism.

This clonotype occurred a few times. The V gene is TRBV5-5, the J gene TRBJ1-4; D unresolved. Germline lookup yields CDR1 SGHKS and CDR2 YYEKEE (reference sequence). The CDR3 extends over 15 amino acids. Trimming took 6 bases from V and 4 from J, leaving 16 bases between them. CDR3 region: CASTPAAGYNEKLFF. The CDR3 region has the DNA TGTGCCAGCACCCCGGCGGCAGGCTATAATGAAAAACTGTTTTTT.

This clonotype occurred a few times. The chain has TRBV4-3 and TRBJ1-1; D may be TRBD1 (5 bases). Germline V gives CDR1 LGHNA, CDR2 YSLEER. CDR3 length equals 15 residues. V dropped 1 base and J dropped 3 bases, with 12 bases sitting between them. CDR3 in DNA: TGCGCCAGCAGCCAAGTGAGGGGCGAGGACACTGAAGCTTTCTTT. This encodes CASSQVRGEDTEAFF.

The J gene is TRBJ2-7, the V gene TRBV5-6, with a tentative D call TRBD2 (6 bases). The CDR3 is 12 residues long. Germline V gives CDR1 SGHDT, CDR2 YYEEEE. V lost 2 bases, J lost 7 bases, and 10 bases lay in between. CDR3 nucleotides: TGTGCCAGCAGCTTACTAGCTACGGAGCAGTACTTC. Amino acid sequence: CASSLLATEQYF.

This clonotype was counted ten times or more. This chain links TRBV3-1 with TRBJ1-2; 10 positions match TRBD1. Per germline, CDR1 LGHDT and CDR2 YNNKEL (reference sequence). Trimming removed 8 bases from V and 8 bases from J; junction bases left unmatched: 11. The CDR3 length is 14 residues. This CDR3 reads CASSSRQGAKGYTF. CDR3 in DNA: TGTGCCAGCTCAAGTCGACAGGGGGCAAAGGGCTACACCTTC.

The V and J genes are TRBV3-1 and TRBJ2-7, with D uncertain. This CDR3 contains 14 residues. Germline CDR1 reads LGHDT; CDR2 reads YNNKEL (reference sequence). Trimming took off 0 bases at V and 7 bases at J, with 13 bases between the two ends. The CDR3 bases are TGTGCCAGCAGCCAAGAAGGCCGAAGCACGGAGCAGTACTTC. Protein: CASSQEGRSTEQYF.

This clonotype has more than one count but fewer than ten. The chain couples TRBV20-1 to TRBJ1-6; D is possibly TRBD1 (5 bases). The CDR3 sequence is 12 residues long. V shed 1 base and J shed 9 bases, with 7 bases lying between them. CDR1 and CDR2 from the germline V gene are DFQATT and SNEGSKA (reference sequence). CDR3 nucleotides: TGCAGTGCTAGAGTCAGGGTTTCACCCCTCCACTTT. The encoded protein is CSARVRVSPLHF.

This clonotype was seen repeatedly, ten times or more. This chain connects TRBV4-3 to TRBJ1-2; tentatively, D is TRBD1 (5 bases). CDR1 is LGHNA, CDR2 YSLEER, per germline. The CDR3 length is 14 residues. Trimming took off 0 bases at V and 4 bases at J, with 9 bases between the two ends. The CDR3 spells CASSQEGGGYGYTF. For the CDR3, the DNA is TGCGCCAGCAGCCAAGAGGGGGGAGGCTATGGCTACACCTTC.

The chain combines TRBV9 with TRBJ2-7; TRBD2 aligns across 9 bases. CDR1 SGDLS and CDR2 YYNGEE come from the germline V gene. The CDR3 is made up of 13 amino acids. V dropped 4 bases and J dropped 3; count of bases not matched to a gene: 2. CDR3 region: CASSQRGDYEQYF. CDR3 DNA sequence: TGTGCCAGCAGCCAGCGGGGGGACTACGAGCAGTACTTC.

This clonotype was picked up many times. The chain has TRBV4-3 and TRBJ2-2; tentatively, D is TRBD1 (5 bases). This CDR3 comprises 15 residues. V was pared by 2 bases and J by 6 bases, with 13 bases between. Germline values: CDR1 LGHNA, CDR2 YSLEER. The CDR3 region is CASSQQPGRPGELFF. The CDR3 DNA reads as TGCGCCAGCAGCCAACAACCAGGGCGGCCCGGGGAGCTGTTTTTT.

This clonotype appeared a few times. CDR3 sequence (DNA): TGTGCCAGCAGTAGGGACCTCGGAGAGACCCAGTACTTC. Its protein product is CASSRDLGETQYF. The V gene is TRBV2, the J gene TRBJ2-5; D is possibly TRBD1 or TRBD2 (5 bases each). CDR3 length equals 13 residues. Germline lookup yields CDR1 SNHLY and CDR2 FYNNEI. The V gene lost 5 bases and the J gene lost 4 bases, with 11 bases spanning the gap.

V usage is TRBV20-1 and J usage is TRBJ2-7; D perhaps matches TRBD2 (5 bases). The CDR3 sequence is 14 residues long. Germline V CDR1 and CDR2: DFQATT, SNEGSKA (reference sequence). V gave up 0 bases and J gave up 7 bases, with 16 bases separating them. CDR3 nucleotide sequence: TGCAGTGCTAGAGATCCCGGGATTCTGGGGGAGCAGTACTTC. This translates into CSARDPGILGEQYF.

The J gene is TRBJ2-3, the V gene TRBV12-3 or TRBV12-4; D is perhaps TRBD2 (7 bases). V lost 6 bases to trimming and J lost 5 bases, with 21 bases between them. The CDR3 loop spans 16 amino acids. The CDR3 DNA follows: TGTGCCAGCAGCTCGTCGACCCGCGGGGGCCGAGATACGCAGTATTTT. Translation gives CASSSSTRGGRDTQYF.

The chain employs TRBV6-1 and TRBJ2-7; D is undetermined. Per the germline V gene, CDR1 is MNHNS and CDR2 is SASEGT. V was pared by 0 bases and J by 12 bases, with 9 bases between. The CDR3 has 11 residues. CDR3 coding DNA: TGTGCCAGCAGTGAAGCACTCCTGCGGTACTTC. The encoded protein is CASSEALLRYF.

Here the CDR3 reads CASSGRAGTGELFF. CDR3 sequence (DNA): TGTGCCAGCTCAGGCAGGGCGGGCACCGGGGAGCTGTTTTTT. The chain employs TRBV2 and TRBJ2-2; D is possibly TRBD1 or TRBD2 (5 bases each). V shed 8 bases and J shed 4 bases, with 14 bases lying between them. The CDR3 is made up of 14 amino acids. The V gene's germline CDR1 is SNHLY and CDR2 FYNNEI.

Ten or more counts support this clonotype. V gene TRBV7-2 combines with J gene TRBJ2-1; 9 nucleotides agree with TRBD1. The V gene end was trimmed by 3 bases and the J gene end by 4 bases; junction bases not matched to a gene: 7. CDR1 and CDR2 from the germline V gene are SGHTA and FQGNSA. The CDR3 is made up of 16 amino acids. CDR3 sequence (DNA): TGTGCCAGCAGCTTGGGGACAGGGTACCCTTACAATGAGCAGTTCTTC. Translating it yields CASSLGTGYPYNEQFF.

This clonotype was seen a handful of times. The CDR3 carries no conserved terminal phenylalanine or tryptophan, so it likely arises from a read error. The gene calls are TRBV5-5 and TRBJ2-1, with 7 bases fitting TRBD1. The length of the CDR3 is 15 residues. Germline CDR1 reads SGHKS; CDR2 reads YYEKEE (reference sequence). The V and J ends lost 5 bases and 0 bases, in that order; junction bases with no gene match: 5. The CDR3 DNA is TGTGCCAGCAGAACGACAGGGCGCTCCTACAATGAGCAGTTCCTC. Protein sequence: CASRTTGRSYNEQFL.

This chain links TRBV24-1 with TRBJ2-7; possible D gene TRBD2, 5 bases. The CDR3 consists of 15 residues. Germline-derived CDR1 and CDR2 are KGHDR and SFDVKD. V lost 2 bases and J lost 0, with 10 bases in between. In DNA form, the CDR3 reads TGTGCCACCAGTGATTCAGCGAGGGCCTCCTACGAGCAGTACTTC. Protein sequence: CATSDSARASYEQYF.

The chain links TRBV28 to TRBJ2-7, with 9 bases that match TRBD1. Looked up from germline, CDR1 is MDHEN and CDR2 is SYDVKM. CDR3 length: 14 amino acids. V lost 9 bases, J lost 0 bases, and 6 bases stayed unmatched. CDR3 residues: CASCRDRASYEQYF. The CDR3 DNA reads TGTGCCAGTTGCCGGGACAGGGCCTCCTACGAGCAGTACTTC.

The table lists this clonotype with many counts. The V and J genes are TRBV11-2 and TRBJ2-5; D unclear. CDR1 and CDR2 (germline): SGHAT, FQNNGV. Trimming left V 4 bases short and J 9 bases short, with 9 bases between. There are 11 residues in the CDR3. CDR3 in amino acids: CASSYNGPQYF. The CDR3 DNA reads TGTGCCAGCAGCTACAATGGTCCCCAGTACTTC.

Many counts were recorded for this clonotype. The chain has TRBV10-3 and TRBJ1-1; possibly TRBD1 for D (5 bases). CDR1 is ENHRY, CDR2 SYGVKD, per germline. V was clipped by 3 bases and J by 3 bases, with 14 bases between them. This CDR3 contains 15 residues. CDR3 nucleotides: TGTGCCATCAGTGACTCGAGCGACAGCTACACTGAAGCTTTCTTT. Amino acids: CAISDSSDSYTEAFF.

This clonotype appeared many times. The chain uses TRBV6-1 and TRBJ2-3, with D possibly matching TRBD2 (5 bases). With 1 base removed from V and 4 bases from J, the gap between germline ends came to 6 bases. Germline V CDR1 and CDR2: MNHNS, SASEGT. This CDR3 is built from 13 residues. The CDR3 reads CASSEVGADTQYF. As DNA, the CDR3 is TGTGCCAGCAGTGAAGTCGGGGCAGATACGCAGTATTTT.

The V gene is TRBV7-2, the J gene TRBJ2-2; the match to TRBD2 covers 13 bases. There are 20 residues in the CDR3. The V gene's germline CDR1 is SGHTA and CDR2 FQGNSA. V gave up 5 bases and J gave up 5 bases; unmatched junction bases: 17. The CDR3 loop reads CASSTPFPGLAGSRTGELFF. The DNA of the CDR3 is TGTGCCAGCAGCACACCTTTCCCGGGACTAGCGGGGAGTCGAACCGGGGAGCTGTTTTTT.

Written as DNA, the CDR3 is TGTGCCAGCAGCTTAGTCCCCCGAGGGACGGGATATGGCTACACCTTC. It specifies CASSLVPRGTGYGYTF. The chain combines TRBV7-2 with TRBJ1-2, with D perhaps matching TRBD1 (5 bases). V lost 1 base, J lost 5 bases, and 17 bases lay in between. Germline CDR1 and CDR2: SGHTA and FQGNSA. The CDR3 extends over 16 amino acids.

This clonotype was recorded many times. The rearrangement joins TRBV4-1 to TRBJ2-1; D perhaps matches TRBD1 (6 bases). Germline V gene data show CDR1 as MGHRA and CDR2 as YSYEKL. Trimming shortened V by 5 bases and J by 0 bases, and 17 bases separated the two germline ends. This CDR3 contains 17 residues. The CDR3 loop reads CASSDLGGRISYNEQFF. CDR3 DNA: TGCGCCAGCAGCGATCTTGGGGGCAGGATCTCCTACAATGAGCAGTTCTTC.

In this sample, this clonotype turned up many times. The CDR3 loop reads CASSASGAGGNYEQYF. The CDR3 region has the DNA TGTGCCAGCAGCGCCAGCGGAGCGGGGGGAAACTACGAGCAGTACTTC. This chain joins TRBV2 and TRBJ2-7; TRBD2 agrees at 9 bases. This CDR3 has 16 amino acids. V lost 6 bases and J lost 3; bases outside the gene matches: 12. Germline V gene data show CDR1 as SNHLY and CDR2 as FYNNEI.

This chain links TRBV11-2 with TRBJ1-4; 8 bases map to TRBD1. Per the germline V gene, CDR1 is SGHAT and CDR2 is FQNNGV. Trimming at V came to 5 bases and at J to 8 bases, leaving 13 bases not matched to a gene. There are 16 residues in the CDR3. CDR3 loop: CASSRKSGQGDEKLFF. For the CDR3, the DNA is TGTGCCAGCAGCCGAAAAAGTGGACAGGGAGACGAAAAACTGTTTTTT.